This T cell receptor beta chain emerged from a study of cytomegalovirus exposure and HLA in healthy donors. CDR3 size: 13 residues. Germline loops: CDR1 SGHDN, CDR2 FVKESK. Trimming cost V 3 bases and J 6 bases; bases outside gene matches: 4. Study findings and constraints: Reports described diagnosis of cytomegalovirus status by the classifier as highly specific and sensitive. It was found in a later analysis that first-cohort TCR clusters tended to co-occur in the 90 to 150 validation repertoires. Most TCR sequences were seen very rarely across donors, but some public TCRs occurred in many.

The data were produced by immunoSEQ multiplex PCR, yet TCRdb's version contains in-frame clones alone and is incomplete. Of about 190,000 clones in the sample, approximately 80% were seen once. Comments on this clone: The antigen is not known.

The sequenced sample consisted of PBMCs. V and J are TRBV14 and TRBJ2-7; 8 bases agree with TRBD1. The source of this sequence is a man aged 18 to 30 in good health and CMV-seropositive. This CDR3 is CASSQYGQGEQYF. The CDR3 DNA reads as TGTGCCAGCAGCCAGTACGGACAGGGCGAGCAGTACTTC.